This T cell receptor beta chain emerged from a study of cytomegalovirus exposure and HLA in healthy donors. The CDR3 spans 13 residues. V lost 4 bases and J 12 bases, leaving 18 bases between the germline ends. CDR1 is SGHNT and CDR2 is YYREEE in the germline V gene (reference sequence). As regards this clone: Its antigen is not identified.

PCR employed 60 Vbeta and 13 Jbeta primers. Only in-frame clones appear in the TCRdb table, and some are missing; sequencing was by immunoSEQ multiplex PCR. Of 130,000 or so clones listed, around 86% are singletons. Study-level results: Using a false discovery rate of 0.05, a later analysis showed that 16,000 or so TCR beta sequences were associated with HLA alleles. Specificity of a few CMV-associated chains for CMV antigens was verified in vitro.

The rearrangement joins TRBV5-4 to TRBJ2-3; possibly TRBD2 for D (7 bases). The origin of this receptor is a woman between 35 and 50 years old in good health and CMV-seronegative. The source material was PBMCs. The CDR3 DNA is TGTGCCAGCAGCCCGGGGGGCGGGGGTCTTCAGTATTTT. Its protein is CASSPGGGGLQYF.